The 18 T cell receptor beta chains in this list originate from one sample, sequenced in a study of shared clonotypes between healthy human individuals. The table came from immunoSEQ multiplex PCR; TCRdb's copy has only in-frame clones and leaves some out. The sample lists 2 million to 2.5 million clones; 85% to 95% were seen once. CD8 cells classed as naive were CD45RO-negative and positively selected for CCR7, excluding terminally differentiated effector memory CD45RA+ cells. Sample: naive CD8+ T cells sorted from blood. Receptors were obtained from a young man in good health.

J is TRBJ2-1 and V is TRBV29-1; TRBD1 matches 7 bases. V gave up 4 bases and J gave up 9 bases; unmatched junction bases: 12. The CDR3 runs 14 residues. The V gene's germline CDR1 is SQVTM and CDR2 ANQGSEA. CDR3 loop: CSVAATTGFAEQFF. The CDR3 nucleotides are TGCAGCGTTGCGGCTACGACAGGGTTTGCTGAGCAGTTCTTC.

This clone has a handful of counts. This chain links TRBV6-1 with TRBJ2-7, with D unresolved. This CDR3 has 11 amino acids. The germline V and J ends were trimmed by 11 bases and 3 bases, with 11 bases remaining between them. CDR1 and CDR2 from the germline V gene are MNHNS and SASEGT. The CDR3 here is CAGGPGYEQYF. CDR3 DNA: TGTGCCGGCGGACCAGGCTACGAGCAGTACTTC.

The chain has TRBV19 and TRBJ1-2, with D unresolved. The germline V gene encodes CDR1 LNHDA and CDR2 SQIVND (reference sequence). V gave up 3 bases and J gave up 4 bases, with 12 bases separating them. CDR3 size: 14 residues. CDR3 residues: CASSIDAEFYGYTF. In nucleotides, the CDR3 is TGTGCCAGTAGTATTGATGCGGAGTTCTATGGCTACACCTTC.

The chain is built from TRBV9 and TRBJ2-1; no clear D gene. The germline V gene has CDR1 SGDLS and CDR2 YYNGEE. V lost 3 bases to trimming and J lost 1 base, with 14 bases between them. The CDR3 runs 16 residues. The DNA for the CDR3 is TGTGCCAGCAGCGGCGCACGCAGCCAGTCCTACAATGAGCAGTTCTTC. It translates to CASSGARSQSYNEQFF.

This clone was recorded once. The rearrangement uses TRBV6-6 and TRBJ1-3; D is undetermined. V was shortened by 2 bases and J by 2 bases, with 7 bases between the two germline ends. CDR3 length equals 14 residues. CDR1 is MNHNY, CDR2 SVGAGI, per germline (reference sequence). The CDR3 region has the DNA TGTGCCAGCAGTTACGCGGATCCTGGAAACACCATATATTTT. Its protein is CASSYADPGNTIYF.

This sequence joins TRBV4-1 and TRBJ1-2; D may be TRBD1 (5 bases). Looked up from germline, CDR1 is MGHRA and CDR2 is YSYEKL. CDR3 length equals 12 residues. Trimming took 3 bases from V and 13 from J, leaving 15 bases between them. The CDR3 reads CASSQGDPRATF. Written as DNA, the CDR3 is TGCGCCAGCAGCCAGGGGGACCCTAGGGCCACCTTC.

CDR3 bases: TGTGCCAGCAGTGTACGCAGGACAGGGGGTTACACCGGGGAGCTGTTTTTT. Protein sequence: CASSVRRTGGYTGELFF. This chain uses TRBV6-1 with TRBJ2-2, with 10 bases matching TRBD1. The CDR3 contains 17 residues. Germline trimming cut 4 bases from V and 3 bases from J; bases unmatched to any gene: 8. The germline V gene encodes CDR1 MNHNS and CDR2 SASEGT.

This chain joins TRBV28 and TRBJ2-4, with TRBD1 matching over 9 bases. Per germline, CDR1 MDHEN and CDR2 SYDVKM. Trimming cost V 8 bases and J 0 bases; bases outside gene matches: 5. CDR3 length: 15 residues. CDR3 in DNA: TGTGCCAGCGGCTGGACAGGGGTAGCCAAAAACATTCAGTACTTC. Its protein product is CASGWTGVAKNIQYF.

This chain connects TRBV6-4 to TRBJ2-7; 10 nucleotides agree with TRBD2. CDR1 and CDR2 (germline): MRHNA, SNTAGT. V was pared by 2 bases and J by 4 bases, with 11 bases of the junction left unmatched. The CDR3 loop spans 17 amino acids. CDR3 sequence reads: CASSDRGLAGEGYEQYF. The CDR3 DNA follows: TGTGCCAGCAGTGACCGGGGGCTAGCGGGGGAAGGATACGAGCAGTACTTC.

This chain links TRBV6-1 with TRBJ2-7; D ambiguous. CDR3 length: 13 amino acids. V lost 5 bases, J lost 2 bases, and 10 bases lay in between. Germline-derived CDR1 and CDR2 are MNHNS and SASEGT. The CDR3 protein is CASSPTLAYEQYF. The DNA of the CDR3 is TGTGCCAGCAGTCCCACGTTAGCCTACGAGCAGTACTTC.

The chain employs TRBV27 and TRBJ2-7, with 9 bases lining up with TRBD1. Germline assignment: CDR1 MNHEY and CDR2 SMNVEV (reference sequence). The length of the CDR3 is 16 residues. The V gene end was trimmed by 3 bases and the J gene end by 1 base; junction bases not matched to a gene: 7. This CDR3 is CASSFLFGTGSYEQYF. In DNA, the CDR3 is TGTGCCAGCAGTTTTCTATTCGGGACAGGGTCCTACGAGCAGTACTTC.

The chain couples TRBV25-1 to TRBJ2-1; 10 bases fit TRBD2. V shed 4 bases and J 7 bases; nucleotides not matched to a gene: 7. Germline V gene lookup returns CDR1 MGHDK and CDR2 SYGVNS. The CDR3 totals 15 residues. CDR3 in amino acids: CASSGLAGEGNEQFF. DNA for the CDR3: TGTGCCAGCAGTGGCCTAGCGGGGGAGGGTAATGAGCAGTTCTTC. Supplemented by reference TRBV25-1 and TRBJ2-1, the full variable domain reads EADIYQTPRYLVIGTGKKITLECSQTMGHDKMYWYQQDPGMELHLIHYSYGVNSTEKGDLSSESTVSRIRTEHFPLTLESARPSHTSQYLCASSGLAGEGNEQFFGPGTRLTVL.

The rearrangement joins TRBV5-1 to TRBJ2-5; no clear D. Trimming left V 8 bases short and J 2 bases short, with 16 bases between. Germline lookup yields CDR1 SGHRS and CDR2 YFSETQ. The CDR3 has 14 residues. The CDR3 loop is CASRSLGSQETQYF. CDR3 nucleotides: TGCGCCAGTAGAAGTCTCGGCTCGCAAGAGACCCAGTACTTC.

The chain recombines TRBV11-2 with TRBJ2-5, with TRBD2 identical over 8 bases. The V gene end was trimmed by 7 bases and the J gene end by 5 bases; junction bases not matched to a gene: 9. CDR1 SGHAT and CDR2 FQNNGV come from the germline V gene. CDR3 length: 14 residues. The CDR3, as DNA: TGTGCCAGCACCTACGCGGGGGGCTCGGAGACCCAGTACTTC. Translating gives CASTYAGGSETQYF.

The CDR3 DNA reads as TGTGCCAGCAGCCGCGCAGTGTCCTACGAGCAGTACTTC. Residues: CASSRAVSYEQYF. The V gene is TRBV7-6, the J gene TRBJ2-7; D is undetermined. This CDR3 spans 13 amino acids. Per the germline V gene, CDR1 is SGHVS and CDR2 is FNYEAQ. Trimming took off 5 bases at V and 1 base at J, with 9 bases between the two ends.

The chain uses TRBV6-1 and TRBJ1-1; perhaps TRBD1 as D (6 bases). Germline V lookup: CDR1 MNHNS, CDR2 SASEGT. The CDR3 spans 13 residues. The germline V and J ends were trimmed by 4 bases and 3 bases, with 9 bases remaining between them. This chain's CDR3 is CASSGQVDTEAFF. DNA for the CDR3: TGTGCCAGCAGTGGACAGGTGGACACTGAAGCTTTCTTT.

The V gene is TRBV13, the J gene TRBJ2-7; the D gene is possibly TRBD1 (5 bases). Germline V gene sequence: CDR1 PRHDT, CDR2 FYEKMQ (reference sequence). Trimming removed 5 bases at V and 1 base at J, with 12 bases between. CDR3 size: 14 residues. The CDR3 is CASSPPQGSYEQYF. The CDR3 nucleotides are TGTGCCAGCAGCCCCCCCCAGGGTTCCTACGAGCAGTACTTC. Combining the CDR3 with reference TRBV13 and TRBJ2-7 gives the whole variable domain AAGVIQSPRHLIKEKRETATLKCYPIPRHDTVYWYQQGPGQDPQFLISFYEKMQSDKGSIPDRFSAQQFSDYHSELNMSSLELGDSALYFCASSPPQGSYEQYFGPGTRLTVT.

CDR3 sequence: CASSEGQRYEQYF. CDR3 nucleotide sequence: TGTGCCAGTAGTGAGGGACAGCGGTACGAGCAGTACTTC. The gene calls are TRBV19 and TRBJ2-7, with 7 bases matching TRBD1. Trimming cost V 5 bases and J 4 bases; bases outside gene matches: 5. CDR3 length: 13 residues. Per germline, CDR1 LNHDA and CDR2 SQIVND (reference sequence).